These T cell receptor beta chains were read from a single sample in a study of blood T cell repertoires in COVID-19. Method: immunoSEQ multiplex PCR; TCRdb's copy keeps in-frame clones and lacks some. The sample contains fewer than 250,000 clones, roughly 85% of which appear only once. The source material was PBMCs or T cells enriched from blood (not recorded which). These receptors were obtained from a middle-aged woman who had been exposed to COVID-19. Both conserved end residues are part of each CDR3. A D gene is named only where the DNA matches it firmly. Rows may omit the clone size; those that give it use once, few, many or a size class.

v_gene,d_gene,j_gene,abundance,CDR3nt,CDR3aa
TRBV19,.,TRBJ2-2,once,TGTGCCAGTAGTAAGCGTGAGACCGCCACCGGGGAGCTGTTTTTT,CASSKRETATGELFF
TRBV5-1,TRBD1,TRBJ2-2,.,TGCGCCAGCAGCATAGAGACAGGGGTCGACGGGGAGCTGTTTTTT,CASSIETGVDGELFF
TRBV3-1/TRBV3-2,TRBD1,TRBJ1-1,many,TGTGCCAGCAGCCAAGAAAGGGCCAGGGGGAGCACTGAAGCTTTCTTT,CASSQERARGSTEAFF
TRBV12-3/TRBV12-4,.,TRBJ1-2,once,TGTGCCACCCTGGGGGGGGAGGGTGGCTACACCTTC,CATLGGEGGYTF
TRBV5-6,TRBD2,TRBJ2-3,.,TGTGCCAGCAGCTTAATTAGCGGGGCAGGCACAGATACGCAGTATTTT,CASSLISGAGTDTQYF
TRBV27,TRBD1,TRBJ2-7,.,TGTGCCACAACCCAATACCAAGCCTTCTGGACAGGGGCGACGTACGAGCAGTACTTC,CATTQYQAFWTGATYEQYF
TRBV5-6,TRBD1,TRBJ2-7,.,TGTGCCAGCAGCTTAGGACAGGGACGAATAAAAGGGGACGAGCAGTACTTC,CASSLGQGRIKGDEQYF
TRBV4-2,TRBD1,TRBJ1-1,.,TGTGCCAGCAGCCAAGCCGGGACAGGGGGCACTGAAGCTTTCTTT,CASSQAGTGGTEAFF
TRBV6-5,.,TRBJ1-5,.,TGTGCCAGCAAGGTGCGGCGAGGCAATCAGCCCCAGCATTTT,CASKVRRGNQPQHF
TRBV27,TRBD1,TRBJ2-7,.,TGTGCCAGCACCCTAAGACAGGGGAACTACGAGCAGTACTTC,CASTLRQGNYEQYF
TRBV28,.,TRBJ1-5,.,TGTGCCAGCAGTTCCGCCAGGGCCTATAGCAATCAGCCCCAGCATTTT,CASSSARAYSNQPQHF
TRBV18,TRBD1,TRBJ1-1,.,TGTGCCAGCTCCCAAGGACAGGCGAACACTGAAGCTTTCTTT,CASSQGQANTEAFF
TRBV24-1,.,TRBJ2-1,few,TGTGCCACCAGTGATTCAGGGGCGCGATCCCACAATGAGCAGTTCTTC,CATSDSGARSHNEQFF
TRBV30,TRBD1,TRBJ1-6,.,TGTGCCTGGGGACGGACAGGGAGTAATTCACCCCTCCACTTT,CAWGRTGSNSPLHF
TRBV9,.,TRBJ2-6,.,TGTGCCAGCAGCGTATCGTCAGGATCTATGTCTGGGGCCAACGTCCTGACTTTC,CASSVSSGSMSGANVLTF
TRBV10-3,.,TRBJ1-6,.,TGTGCCATCAGTGAAGCAGGTTCAGTCTCACCCCTCCACTTT,CAISEAGSVSPLHF
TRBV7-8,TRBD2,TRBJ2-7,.,TGTGCCAGCAGCCCTAGCGGGGGCAGCTCCTACGAGCAGTACTTC,CASSPSGGSSYEQYF
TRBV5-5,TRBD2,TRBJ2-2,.,TGTGCCAGCAGCTTCGGTGGATCGGGCGGGGGCACCGGGGAGCTGTTTTTT,CASSFGGSGGGTGELFF
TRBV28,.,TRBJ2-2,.,TGTGCCAGCAGTTTAAGCCGTGGGGAGCTGTTTTTT,CASSLSRGELFF
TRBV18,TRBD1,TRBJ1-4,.,TGTGCCAGCTCACCAGTCAGGGGGCTAACTAATGAAAAACTGTTTTTT,CASSPVRGLTNEKLFF
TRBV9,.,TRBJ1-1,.,TGTGCCAGCAGCGTAGATTCGGGGGGCTTGAACACTGAAGCTTTCTTT,CASSVDSGGLNTEAFF
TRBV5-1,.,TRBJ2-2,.,TGCGCCAGCAGCTTAGGGGATGGCGGGGAGCTGTTTTTT,CASSLGDGGELFF
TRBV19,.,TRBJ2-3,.,TGTGCCAGTAGTATAGAGCGAGCCATAGCTACAGATACGCAGTATTTT,CASSIERAIATDTQYF
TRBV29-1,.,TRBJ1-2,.,TGCAGCGTAGAGGATCATGGATGGAGCTATGGCTACACCTTC,CSVEDHGWSYGYTF
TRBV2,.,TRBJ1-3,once,TGTGCCAGCAGTGCCGATGGCAGAGGGTCTGGAAACACCATATATTTT,CASSADGRGSGNTIYF
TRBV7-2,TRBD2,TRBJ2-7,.,TGTGCCAGCAGCTTAGCGCCGTCGCTAGCGGGGGGGCCTCGGTCCTACGAGCAGTACTTC,CASSLAPSLAGGPRSYEQYF
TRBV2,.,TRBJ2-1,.,TGTGCCAGCAGTGATGCAATTCAGGGTGCCCAAGAGCAGTTCTTC,CASSDAIQGAQEQFF
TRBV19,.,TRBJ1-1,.,TGTGCCAGTAGTATCTTCGGGCTTGGAGGCAGGAACACTGAAGCTTTCTTT,CASSIFGLGGRNTEAFF
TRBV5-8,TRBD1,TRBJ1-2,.,TGTGCCAGCAGCCGGGGGCAGGGGGCGAGGTACTATGGCTACACCTTC,CASSRGQGARYYGYTF
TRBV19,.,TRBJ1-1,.,TGTGCCAGTAGTACTCAGAAGAACACTGAAGCTTTCTTT,CASSTQKNTEAFF
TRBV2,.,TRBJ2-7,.,TGTGCCACTCGACTAGGGAACTACGAGCAGTACTTC,CATRLGNYEQYF
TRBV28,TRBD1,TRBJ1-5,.,TGTGCCAGCACCCGACAGGGGGGTGGCAATCAGCCCCAGCATTTT,CASTRQGGGNQPQHF
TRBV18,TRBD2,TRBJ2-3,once,TGTGCCAGCTCACCGGCGGGGGGTGCTAGCACAGATACGCAGTATTTT,CASSPAGGASTDTQYF
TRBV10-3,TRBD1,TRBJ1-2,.,TGTGCCATCTGGGCAGGGGGTAACTATGGCTACACCTTC,CAIWAGGNYGYTF
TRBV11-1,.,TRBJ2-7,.,TGTGCCAGCAGCTTATCGGCCTACGAGCAGTACTTC,CASSLSAYEQYF
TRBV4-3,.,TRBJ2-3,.,TGCGCCAGCAGCCAAGAAGTAGGGGTGGGAACAGATACGCAGTATTTT,CASSQEVGVGTDTQYF
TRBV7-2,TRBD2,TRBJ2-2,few,TGTGCCAGCAGCCTGGCGGCGGGACTAGTGACCGGGGAGCTGTTTTTT,CASSLAAGLVTGELFF